The T cell receptor beta chain described here comes from a study of blood T cell repertoires in COVID-19. This table comes from immunoSEQ multiplex PCR, and its TCRdb copy is limited to in-frame clones, with some not included. Of hundreds of thousands of clones listed, about 88% were seen once; the top ten hold about 2.4%. Two consecutive negative NP/OP PCR tests, clearance, or resolved symptoms defined Cohort 3 recovery. Germline V gives CDR1 MNHEY, CDR2 SVGAGI. The CDR3 consists of 15 residues. The junction had 6 bases not matched to a gene; V was cut back by 1 base and J by 5 bases. The sequenced sample consisted of PBMCs or T cells enriched from blood (not recorded which). The V call is TRBV6-5, the J call TRBJ1-2, with 8 bases identical to TRBD1. This clonotype was sampled from a man aged 55 to 70 who had recovered from COVID-19. For the CDR3, the DNA is TGTGCCAGCAGTTACTTACGGACAGGGAGTTATGGCTACACCTTC. Encoded protein: CASSYLRTGSYGYTF.